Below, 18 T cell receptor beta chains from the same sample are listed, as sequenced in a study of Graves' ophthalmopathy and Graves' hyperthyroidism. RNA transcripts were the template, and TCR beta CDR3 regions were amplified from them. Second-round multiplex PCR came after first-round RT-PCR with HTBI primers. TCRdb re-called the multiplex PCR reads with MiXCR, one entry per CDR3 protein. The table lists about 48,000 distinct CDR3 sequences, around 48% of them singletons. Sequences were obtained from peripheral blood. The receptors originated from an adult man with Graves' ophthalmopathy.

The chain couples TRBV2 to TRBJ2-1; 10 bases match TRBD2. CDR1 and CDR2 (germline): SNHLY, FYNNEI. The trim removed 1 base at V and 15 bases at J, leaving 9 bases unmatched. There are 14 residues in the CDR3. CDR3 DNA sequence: TGTGCCAGCAGTGAAGTGTCTAGCGGGAGCCGGGCGTTCTTC. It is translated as CASSEVSSGSRAFF.

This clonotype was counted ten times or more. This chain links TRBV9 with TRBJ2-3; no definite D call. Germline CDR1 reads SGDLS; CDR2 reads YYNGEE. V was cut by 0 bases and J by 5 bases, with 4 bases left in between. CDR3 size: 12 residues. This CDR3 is CASSVAVDTQYF. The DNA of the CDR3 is TGTGCCAGCAGCGTAGCGGTAGATACGCAGTATTTT. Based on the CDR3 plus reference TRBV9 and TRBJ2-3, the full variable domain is DSGVTQTPKHLITATGQRVTLRCSPRSGDLSVYWYQQSLDQGLQFLIQYYNGEERAKGNILERFSAQQFPDLHSELNLSSLELGDSALYFCASSVAVDTQYFGPGTRLTVL.

The CDR3 here is CASSIGGGGSEHF. The CDR3 nucleotides read TGTGCCAGTAGTATCGGGGGAGGAGGCTCCGAGCATTTT. The V gene is TRBV19, the J gene TRBJ1-5; perhaps TRBD1 as D (5 bases). With 3 bases removed from V and 14 bases from J, the gap between germline ends came to 17 bases. Per the germline V gene, CDR1 is LNHDA and CDR2 is SQIVND (reference sequence). The CDR3 spans 13 residues.

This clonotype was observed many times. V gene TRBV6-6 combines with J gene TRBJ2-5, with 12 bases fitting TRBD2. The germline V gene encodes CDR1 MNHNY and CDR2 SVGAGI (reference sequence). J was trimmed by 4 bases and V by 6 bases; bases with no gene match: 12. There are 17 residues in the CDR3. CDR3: CASRARLAGAPRETQYF. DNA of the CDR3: TGTGCCAGCAGGGCCCGACTAGCGGGGGCCCCACGAGAGACCCAGTACTTC.

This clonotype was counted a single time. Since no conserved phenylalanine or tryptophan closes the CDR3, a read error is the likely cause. The CDR3 DNA follows: TGTGCCAGCAGTCCTATGGGGGAGCAGTACTCC. Its translation is CASSPMGEQYS. The chain combines TRBV28 with TRBJ2-7, with D hard to call. The CDR3 has 11 residues. The germline V gene encodes CDR1 MDHEN and CDR2 SYDVKM. Trimming removed 5 bases from V and 7 bases from J, with 9 bases in between.

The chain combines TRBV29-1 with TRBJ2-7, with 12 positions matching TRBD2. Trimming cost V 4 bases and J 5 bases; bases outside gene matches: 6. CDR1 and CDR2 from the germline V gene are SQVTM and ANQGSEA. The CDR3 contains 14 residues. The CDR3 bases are TGCAGCGTTGGGCTAGCGGGAGGGGGAAACGAGCAGTACTTC. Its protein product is CSVGLAGGGNEQYF.

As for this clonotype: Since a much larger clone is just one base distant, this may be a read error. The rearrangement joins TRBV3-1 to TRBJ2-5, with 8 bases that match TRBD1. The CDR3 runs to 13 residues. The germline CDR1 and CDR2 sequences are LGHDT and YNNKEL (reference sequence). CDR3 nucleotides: TGTGCCAGCAGCCGACAGGGGCAAGGGACCCAGTACTTC. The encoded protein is CASSRQGQGTQYF.

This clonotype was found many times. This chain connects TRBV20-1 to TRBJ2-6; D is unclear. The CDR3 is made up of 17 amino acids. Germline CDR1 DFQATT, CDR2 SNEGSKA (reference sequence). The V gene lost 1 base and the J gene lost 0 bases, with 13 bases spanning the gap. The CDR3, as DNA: TGCAGTGCTAGAGGTCTGACTCAATCCTCTGGGGCCAACGTCCTGACTTTC. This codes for CSARGLTQSSGANVLTF.

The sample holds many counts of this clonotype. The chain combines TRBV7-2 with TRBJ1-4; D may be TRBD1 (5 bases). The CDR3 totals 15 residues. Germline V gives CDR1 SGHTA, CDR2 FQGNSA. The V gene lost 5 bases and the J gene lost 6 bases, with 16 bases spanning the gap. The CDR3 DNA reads TGTGCCAGCAGCCCCGGGGGGGGAGGGGATGAAAAACTGTTTTTT. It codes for CASSPGGGGDEKLFF.

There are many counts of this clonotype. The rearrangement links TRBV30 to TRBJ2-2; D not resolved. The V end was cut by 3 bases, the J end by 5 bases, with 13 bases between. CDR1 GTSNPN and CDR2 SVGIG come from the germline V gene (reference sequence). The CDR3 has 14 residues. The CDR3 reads CAWRKARRTGELFF. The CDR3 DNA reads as TGTGCCTGGAGAAAGGCCAGGCGTACCGGGGAGCTGTTTTTT.

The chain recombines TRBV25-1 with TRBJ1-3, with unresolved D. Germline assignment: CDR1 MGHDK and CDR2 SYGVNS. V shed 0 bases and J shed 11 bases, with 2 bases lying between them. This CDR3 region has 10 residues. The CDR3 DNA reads TGTGCCAGCAGTGAATATTCCATATATTTT. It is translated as CASSEYSIYF.

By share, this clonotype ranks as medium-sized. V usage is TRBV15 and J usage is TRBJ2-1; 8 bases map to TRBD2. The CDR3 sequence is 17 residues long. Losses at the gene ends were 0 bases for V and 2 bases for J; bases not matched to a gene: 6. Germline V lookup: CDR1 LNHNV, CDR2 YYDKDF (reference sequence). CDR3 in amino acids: CATSREVVAGTYNEQFF. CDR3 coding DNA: TGTGCCACCAGCAGAGAAGTAGTAGCGGGGACCTACAATGAGCAGTTCTTC.

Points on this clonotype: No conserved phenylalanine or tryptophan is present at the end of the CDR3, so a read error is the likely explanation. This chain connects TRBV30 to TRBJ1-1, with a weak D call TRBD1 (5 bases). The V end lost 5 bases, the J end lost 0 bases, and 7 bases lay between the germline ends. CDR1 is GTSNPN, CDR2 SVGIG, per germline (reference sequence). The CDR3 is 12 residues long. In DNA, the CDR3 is TGTGCCTGGCAGGGCCTGAACACTGAAGCTTTCCTT. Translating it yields CAWQGLNTEAFL.

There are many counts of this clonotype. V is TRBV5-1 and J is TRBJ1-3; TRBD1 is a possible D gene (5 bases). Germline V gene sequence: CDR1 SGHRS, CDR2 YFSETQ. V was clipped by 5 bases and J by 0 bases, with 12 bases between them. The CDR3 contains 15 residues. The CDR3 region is CASRPGLISGNTIYF. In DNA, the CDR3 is TGCGCCAGCAGACCGGGACTTATCTCTGGAAACACCATATATTTT.

The CDR3 loop reads CASSPEGETQYF. The CDR3 DNA sequence: TGTGCCAGCAGCCCCGAGGGGGAGACCCAGTACTTC. The chain joins TRBV7-8 to TRBJ2-5, with D perhaps being TRBD1 or TRBD2 (5 bases each). CDR1 is SGHVS and CDR2 is FQNEAQ in the germline V gene. There are 12 residues in the CDR3. Trimming shortened V by 5 bases and J by 5 bases, and 9 bases separated the two germline ends. The variable domain in full, completed from reference TRBV7-8 and TRBJ2-5, reads GAGVSQSPRYKVAKRGQDVALRCDPISGHVSLFWYQQALGQGPEFLTYFQNEAQLDKSGLPSDRFFAERPEGSVSTLKIQRTQQEDSAVYLCASSPEGETQYFGPGTRLLVL.

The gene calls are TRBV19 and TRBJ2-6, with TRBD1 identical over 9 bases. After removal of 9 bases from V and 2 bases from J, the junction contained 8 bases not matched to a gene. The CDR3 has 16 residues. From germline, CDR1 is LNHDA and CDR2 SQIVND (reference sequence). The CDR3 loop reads CASEDRGIPGANVLTF. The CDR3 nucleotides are TGTGCCAGCGAGGACAGGGGAATACCTGGGGCCAACGTCCTGACTTTC.

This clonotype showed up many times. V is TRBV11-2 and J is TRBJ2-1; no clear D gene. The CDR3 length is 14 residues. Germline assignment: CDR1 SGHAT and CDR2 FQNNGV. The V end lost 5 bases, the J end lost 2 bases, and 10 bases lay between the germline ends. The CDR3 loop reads CASSLSGTYNEQFF. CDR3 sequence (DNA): TGTGCCAGCAGCCTCAGTGGAACCTACAATGAGCAGTTCTTC.

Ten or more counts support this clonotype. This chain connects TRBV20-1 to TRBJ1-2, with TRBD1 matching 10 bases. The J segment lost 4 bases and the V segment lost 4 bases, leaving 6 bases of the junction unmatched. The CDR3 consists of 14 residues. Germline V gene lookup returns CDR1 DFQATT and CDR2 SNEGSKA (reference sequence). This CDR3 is CSATLRDRGYGYTF. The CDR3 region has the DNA TGCAGTGCTACCCTCCGGGACAGGGGCTATGGCTACACCTTC.